This record concerns one T cell receptor beta chain sequence. This clonotype was observed many times. Its specific antigen is unknown. No much larger clonotype is one base removed from it; base qualities were not supplied. Every donor in the study was a healthy Caucasian. The twin cohort consisted of three pairs of female monozygotic twins, all aged roughly 18 to 30 years. CD4+ and CD8+ T cell populations were isolated with positive isolation kits from Invitrogen. The sample originates from a study of identical twins (dated by TCRdb to 2015 to 2016). For the study in its entirety: The study deep-sequenced TCR alpha and beta repertoires from monozygotic twins, unrelated adults of various ages and cord blood to test whether fetal clonotypes persist. To rule out contamination, the twin experiments were replicated at different times with different library preparation protocols. General conclusions and limits of the study: A weaker excess of twin sharing was found in beta out-of-frame sequences because the signal-to-noise ratio was lowered by fewer shared sequences. Out-of-frame TCR alpha sharing in monozygotic twins was systematically underestimated by recombination models, whereas sharing between unrelated individuals was in agreement with the recombination models. Because the same donors could not be followed over many years, the conclusions depended on cross-sectional statistical analysis. Zero-insertion analyses could be partly confounded by invariant T cells such as MAIT and iNKT, though diverse VJ usage argued against such confounding for most clonotypes. Abundant cord blood beta clonotypes carried fewer insertions; young adult naive repertoires showed a weaker similar trend, while memory repertoires showed none. Compared with coincidental sharing between unrelated individuals, an excess of low generation-probability sequences was observed among out-of-frame TCR alpha sequences shared between twins.

The CDR3 contains 15 residues, cysteine and phenylalanine counted. Only the CDR3 region is kept as DNA, spanning 45 bases read in frame from base 1. Trimming takes 4 bases off V and 7 bases off J; junction bases not matched to a gene: 10. CDR1 and CDR2 are read off the germline V gene (reference sequence) as LNHNV and YYDKDF. The receptor library was made with 5' RACE. TCRdb shows the sequencer as Illumina HiSeq 2000. Template switching added a universal primer binding site, and the final cDNA carried a unique molecular identifier that allowed TCR cDNA molecules to be counted accurately. Specific primers in the conserved constant-segment region were used to synthesize first-strand cDNA for TCR alpha and beta chains. Each cDNA library was double barcoded, with a SMART-Mk sample barcode plus Illumina barcodes, to control for contamination. Two successive PCR steps introduced TruSeq adapter sequences along with Illumina sample barcodes. TCR alpha and beta cDNA libraries were sequenced on the Illumina HiSeq platform with custom primers. The study's processing was this. MiGEC processed the raw reads to extract unique molecular identifiers, while MiXCR was used to determine the CDR3 positions. For each individual, recombination models were inferred using an EM algorithm with the repgenHMM and IGoR tools. Shared clonotype analysis was performed with the tcR package in R, normalizing sharing by the product of cloneset sizes. To study raw recombination without the effects of thymic and clonal selection, out-of-frame nonproductive sequences were analyzed. TCRdb reprocessing: public reads trimmed at Q25 with fastp, clones called with MiXCR, in-frame beta chains kept. Identical CDR3 proteins give one entry, which carries the most common genes and DNA. TCRdb, rather than the study authors, made the V and J calls. Within this sample are 500,000 to 550,000 distinct CDR3 sequences, with 20% to 25% of them counted one time only. The top ten hold approximately 0.49% of the sample.

The same specimen was also included in a second study, on yellow fever vaccine responses in identical twins. The second investigation adds: The authors reported that the T cell response to vaccination in identical twins appeared partly convergent and partly personalized. Focusing on identical twins, the study followed the T cell clones that responded to the vaccine, and did so with precision.

This TCR came from a woman under 30 in good health. The rearranged segments are TRBV15 and TRBJ2-1; TRBD1 agrees with 7 junctional bases. The specimen sequenced was CD4+ T cells sorted from blood. The DNA sequence follows: TGTGCCACCAGCAAACCGAACAGGGGTAGGAATGAGCAGTTCTTC. Its protein product is CATSKPNRGRNEQFF.